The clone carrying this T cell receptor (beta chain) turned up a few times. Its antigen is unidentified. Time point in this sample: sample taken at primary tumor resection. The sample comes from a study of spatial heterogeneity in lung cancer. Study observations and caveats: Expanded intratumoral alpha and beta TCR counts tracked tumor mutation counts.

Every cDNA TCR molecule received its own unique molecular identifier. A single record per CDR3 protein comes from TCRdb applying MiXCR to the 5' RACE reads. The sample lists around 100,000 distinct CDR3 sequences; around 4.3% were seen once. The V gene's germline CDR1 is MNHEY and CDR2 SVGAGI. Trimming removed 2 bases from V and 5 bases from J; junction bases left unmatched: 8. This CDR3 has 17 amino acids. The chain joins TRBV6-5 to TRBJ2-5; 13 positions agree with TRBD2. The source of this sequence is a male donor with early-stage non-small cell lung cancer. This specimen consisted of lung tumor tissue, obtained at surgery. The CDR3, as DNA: TGTGCCAGCAGTTACGGCGCCGGGACTAGCGGGAAGGAGACCCAGTACTTC. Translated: CASSYGAGTSGKETQYF.